One TCR beta chain is described in this entry. Its target is not known. Generated by immunoSEQ multiplex PCR, the TCRdb table keeps only in-frame clones and is missing some. Among around 130,000 clones listed, over 85% were seen once. These data are taken from a study of T cell responses to AZD1222 COVID-19 vaccine. Study-level results: Seropositive at baseline were only 5 or 6 AZD1222 recipients. The study reported that nearly half of spike-specific TCRs target unmutated variant regions. It should be noted that donors were predominantly white British and more often female, and clonal diversity was possibly underestimated. Spike-specific TCR breadth and depth rose after two AZD1222 doses.

This CDR3 is 11 amino acids long. The ends were cut back, 8 bases at V and 6 bases at J, with 10 bases in the middle. Germline CDR1 MNHEY, CDR2 SMNVEV (reference sequence). The TCR was taken from an adult in good health. The V call is TRBV27, the J call TRBJ1-1; no clear D gene. The specimen comprised peripheral blood, sampled on day 0 of AZD1222 vaccination. The CDR3 DNA sequence: TGTGCCAGCCGAGGAGGATCTGAAGCTTTCTTT. Translated, it gives CASRGGSEAFF.